The 10 T cell receptor beta chains in this list originate from one sample, sequenced in a study of shared T cell receptors in the human thymus. Here immunoSEQ multiplex PCR was the method, and the copy in TCRdb shows in-frame clones only, minus some. The table records hundreds of thousands of clones, approximately 88% of them present only once. The same data also contributed to another study, on human thymus T cells.

Sequencing input: thymocytes. All receptors derive from a boy younger than two with a congenital heart defect.

This rearrangement joins TRBV19 to TRBJ2-1; 9 nucleotides line up with TRBD1. CDR1 is LNHDA, CDR2 SQIVND, per germline (reference sequence). V trimming: 4 bases; J trimming: 3 bases; junction bases outside the gene matches: 4. This CDR3 spans 15 amino acids. CDR3 in DNA: TGTGCCAGTAGTAAGGGACAGGGATACTACAATGAGCAGTTCTTC. This codes for CASSKGQGYYNEQFF.

The table lists this clone with a few counts. The chain combines TRBV7-6 with TRBJ2-6, with D perhaps TRBD2 (6 bases). Trimming shortened V by 5 bases and J by 1 base, and 12 bases separated the two germline ends. CDR1 and CDR2 from the germline V gene are SGHVS and FNYEAQ. This CDR3 has 16 amino acids. The CDR3 here is CASSPGGPSGANVLTF. The CDR3 DNA reads as TGTGCCAGCAGCCCCGGGGGTCCGTCTGGGGCCAACGTCCTGACTTTC.

In its sample, this clone was seen a few times. The rearrangement links TRBV5-4 to TRBJ2-5; TRBD1 matches at 11 bases. Germline lookup yields CDR1 SGHNT and CDR2 YYREEE (reference sequence). The CDR3 sequence is 14 residues long. The V gene end was trimmed by 4 bases and the J gene end by 5 bases; junction bases not matched to a gene: 4. The CDR3 sequence is CASSPDRGRETQYF. The CDR3 region has the DNA TGTGCCAGCAGCCCGGACAGGGGGCGGGAGACCCAGTACTTC.

This chain connects TRBV6-6 to TRBJ1-6, with D possibly being TRBD1 (5 bases). This CDR3 has 14 amino acids. Germline values: CDR1 MNHNY, CDR2 SVGAGI (reference sequence). Trimming left V 7 bases short and J 10 bases short, with 17 bases between. The CDR3 DNA is TGTGCCAGCAAGAGGGGCGGGGAGGACTCACCCCTCCACTTT. Protein sequence: CASKRGGEDSPLHF.

This chain joins TRBV18 and TRBJ2-5; 10 bases agree with TRBD2. This CDR3 region has 18 residues. CDR1 and CDR2 (germline): KGHSH, LQKENI. Trimming at V came to 5 bases and at J to 0 bases, leaving 12 bases not matched to a gene. CDR3 in amino acids: CASSSQGAGGGYQETQYF. CDR3 in DNA: TGTGCCAGCTCATCTCAAGGAGCGGGAGGGGGGTACCAAGAGACCCAGTACTTC.

The gene calls are TRBV5-6 and TRBJ2-3; the match to TRBD2 covers 11 bases. This CDR3 is 15 amino acids long. Germline CDR1 reads SGHDT; CDR2 reads YYEEEE. The ends lost 3 bases at V and 7 bases at J; junction bases unmatched: 7. As DNA, the CDR3 is TGTGCCAGCAGCTGCCTGACTAGCGGGGCTTATACGCAGTATTTT. This encodes CASSCLTSGAYTQYF. The whole variable domain, filled in from reference TRBV5-6 and TRBJ2-3, reads DAGVTQSPTHLIKTRGQQVTLRCSPKSGHDTVSWYQQALGQGPQFIFQYYEEEERQRGNFPDRFSGHQFPNYSSELNVNALLLGDSALYLCASSCLTSGAYTQYFGPGTRLTVL.

The chain employs TRBV29-1 and TRBJ1-1, with TRBD1 matching over 9 bases. This CDR3 comprises 14 residues. J was trimmed by 4 bases and V by 6 bases; bases with no gene match: 9. Germline values: CDR1 SQVTM, CDR2 ANQGSEA. In DNA, the CDR3 is TGCAGCGTACGGGACAGGGTTAAAGGCACTGAAGCTTTCTTT. This translates into CSVRDRVKGTEAFF.

This chain links TRBV12-2 with TRBJ1-2. TRBV12-2 is flagged as a pseudogene. The CDR3 spans 15 residues. The CDR3 region is CASRLSPGGGYGYTF. The DNA for the CDR3 is TGTGCAAGTCGCTTATCCCCGGGGGGGGGATATGGCTACACCTTC.

The rearrangement links TRBV30 to TRBJ2-7; possible D gene TRBD2, 5 bases. The CDR3 covers 13 residues. V dropped 3 bases and J dropped 2 bases, with 11 bases sitting between them. CDR1 is GTSNPN and CDR2 is SVGIG in the germline V gene (reference sequence). In DNA, the CDR3 is TGTGCCTGGAGGGGAGTAAGCACCTACGAGCAGTACTTC. It yields the protein CAWRGVSTYEQYF.

The gene calls are TRBV7-8 and TRBJ2-2; 11 bases match TRBD2. The CDR3 is 17 amino acids. The trim removed 0 bases at V and 6 bases at J, leaving 6 bases unmatched. Germline assignment: CDR1 SGHVS and CDR2 FQNEAQ. Here the CDR3 DNA reads TGTGCCAGCAGCTTAGCCCTACTAGCGGGAGTGGCCGGGGAGCTGTTTTTT. Residues: CASSLALLAGVAGELFF.